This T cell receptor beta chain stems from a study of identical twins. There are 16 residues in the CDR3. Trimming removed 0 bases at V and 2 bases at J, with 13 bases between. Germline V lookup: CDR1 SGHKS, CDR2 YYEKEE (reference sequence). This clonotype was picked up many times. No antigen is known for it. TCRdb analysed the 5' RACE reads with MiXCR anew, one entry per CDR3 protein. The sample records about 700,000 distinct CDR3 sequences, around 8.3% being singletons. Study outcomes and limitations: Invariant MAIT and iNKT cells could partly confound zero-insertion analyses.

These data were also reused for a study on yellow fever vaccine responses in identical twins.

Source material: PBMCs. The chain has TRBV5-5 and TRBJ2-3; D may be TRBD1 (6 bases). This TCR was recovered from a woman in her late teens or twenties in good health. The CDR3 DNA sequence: TGTGCCAGCAGCTTGGCCCGGGACACATACACAGATACGCAGTATTTT. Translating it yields CASSLARDTYTDTQYF.